This TCR beta chain was captured by sequencing in a study of post-analysis software for immune sequencing data. Across the whole study: Recorded disease courses covered relapsing-remitting, secondary progressive and progressive-relapsing multiple sclerosis. Some patients had no subtype annotation. Study-level findings and limits: Patients used a few TRBV segments, including TRBV5-6, TRBV5-1 and TRBV20-1, more often than controls.

Trimming left V 7 bases short and J 3 bases short, with 18 bases between. CDR1 MNHNY and CDR2 SVGAGI come from the germline V gene (reference sequence). The CDR3 sequence is 15 residues long. Built from TCR beta cDNA, the libraries had unique molecular identifiers in them. T cells numbering roughly 1 to 10 million yielded 450,000 to 500,000 cDNA molecules. TCRdb reprocessed the PCR reads via MiXCR and lists one record per CDR3 protein. There are 740,000 or so distinct CDR3 sequences in the sample; approximately 50% occur only once, and approximately 4.5% lies in the top ten. This clonotype appeared once. The antigen is undetermined.

The TCR originated in a girl aged 10 to 17 with multiple sclerosis. The chain carries TRBV6-6 and TRBJ1-2; D remains unclear. The specimen sequenced was blood. CDR3 in amino acids: CASTIPAAQHYGYTF. DNA for the CDR3: TGTGCCAGCACCATCCCGGCAGCGCAACACTATGGCTACACCTTC.